The clone carrying this T cell receptor (beta chain) was counted ten times or more. Per the germline V gene, CDR1 is SGHRS and CDR2 is YFSETQ. Trimming took 4 bases from V and 3 from J, leaving 25 bases between them. The CDR3 has 18 residues. This sample was included in a study of T cells after yellow fever vaccination. Study overall: Those fractions that held only low numbers of cells were prepared using the SMART-Seq v4 Ultra Low Input RNA kit.

Via MiXCR, TCRdb re-called the 5' RACE reads, giving one row per CDR3 protein. The table lists around 300,000 distinct CDR3 sequences, approximately 4% of them singletons. The TCR originated in a man between 18 and 29 years old who received the YFV17D yellow fever vaccine. The source was PBMCs, collected 5 days after the yellow fever booster vaccination. This chain connects TRBV5-1 to TRBJ1-2, with a weak D call TRBD1 (5 bases). CDR3 coding DNA: TGCGCCAGCAGCCCGCGTCGGTTTACGGTTGGGGGAGACTATGGCTACACCTTC. Its translation is CASSPRRFTVGGDYGYTF. The entire variable domain, with the rest obtained from reference TRBV5-1 and TRBJ1-2, is as follows: KAGVTQTPRYLIKTRGQQVTLSCSPISGHRSVSWYQQTPGQGLQFLFEYFSETQRNKGNFPGRFSGRQFSNSRSEMNVSTLELGDSALYLCASSPRRFTVGGDYGYTFGSGTRLTVV.